This T cell receptor (beta chain) appears in the sequencing data of a study of graft-versus-host responses after intestinal transplantation. About the research overall: In this cohort, recipients had multivisceral, liver-intestinal, or isolated intestinal transplants. Study results and limitations: Present in recipient marrow, GvH clones included some that appeared first in ileum or blood. Subjects displaying graft-donor T cell macrochimerism possessed elevated graft-versus-host to host-versus-graft clonal ratios inside allografts. The highest levels of circulating GvH clones went along with early declines in HvG clones after transplant.

Worth noting for this clone: No antigen is known for it.

Graft material was processed, releasing intraepithelial and lamina propria lymphocytes. Produced via immunoSEQ multiplex PCR; TCRdb's table is partial and in-frame only. The sample shows approximately 7,000 clones, 68% of them seen only once. This CDR3 comprises 14 residues. Per germline, CDR1 SGHTS and CDR2 YDEGEE. Unmatched junction bases numbered 7, after V lost 4 bases and J lost 4 bases. The sample here was ileum tissue, taken more than 50 days after transplant. The chain joins TRBV5-8 to TRBJ1-2, with 7 bases that match TRBD1. The TCR sequence derives from a human patient who received an intestinal transplant, so some T cells may come from the graft donor. CDR3 bases: TGTGCCAGCAGCCCTCAACAGGGGATCTATGGCTACACCTTC. Translated: CASSPQQGIYGYTF.